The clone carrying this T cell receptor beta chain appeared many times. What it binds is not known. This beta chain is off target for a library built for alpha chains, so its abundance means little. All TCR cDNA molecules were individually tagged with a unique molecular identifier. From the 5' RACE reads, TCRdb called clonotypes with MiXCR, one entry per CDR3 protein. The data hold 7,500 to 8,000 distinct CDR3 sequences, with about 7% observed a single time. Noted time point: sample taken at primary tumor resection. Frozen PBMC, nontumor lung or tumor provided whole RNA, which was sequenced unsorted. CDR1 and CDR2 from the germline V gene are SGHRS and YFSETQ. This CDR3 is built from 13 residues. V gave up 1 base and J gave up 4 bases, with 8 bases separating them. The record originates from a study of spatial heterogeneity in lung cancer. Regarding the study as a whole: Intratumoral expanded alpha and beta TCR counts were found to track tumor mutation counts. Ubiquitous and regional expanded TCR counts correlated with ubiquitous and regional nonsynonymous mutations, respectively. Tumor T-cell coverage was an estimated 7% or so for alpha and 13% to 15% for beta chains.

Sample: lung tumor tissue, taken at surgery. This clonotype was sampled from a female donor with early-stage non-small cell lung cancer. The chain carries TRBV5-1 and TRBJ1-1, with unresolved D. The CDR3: CASSLTPGTEAFF. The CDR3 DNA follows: TGCGCCAGCAGCTTGACCCCGGGCACTGAAGCTTTCTTT.